This T cell receptor beta chain was sequenced in a study of blood T cell repertoires in COVID-19. Clones were sequenced by immunoSEQ multiplex PCR, and TCRdb holds only the in-frame ones, with some missing. The repertoire has some 11,000 clones, 70% to 90% of them found once; the top ten carry roughly 24%. The receptor was derived from a man younger than 40 with active or convalescent COVID-19. The source material was peripheral blood.

The CDR3 bases are TGTGCCAGCAGTGAGGCAGCGGGGGGAGCAGATACGCAGTATTTT. It is translated as CASSEAAGGADTQYF. This chain joins TRBV6-4 and TRBJ2-3; 9 bases are a match to TRBD2. V dropped 3 bases and J dropped 4; count of bases not matched to a gene: 5. The CDR3 loop spans 15 amino acids. Germline CDR1 MRHNA, CDR2 SNTAGT.